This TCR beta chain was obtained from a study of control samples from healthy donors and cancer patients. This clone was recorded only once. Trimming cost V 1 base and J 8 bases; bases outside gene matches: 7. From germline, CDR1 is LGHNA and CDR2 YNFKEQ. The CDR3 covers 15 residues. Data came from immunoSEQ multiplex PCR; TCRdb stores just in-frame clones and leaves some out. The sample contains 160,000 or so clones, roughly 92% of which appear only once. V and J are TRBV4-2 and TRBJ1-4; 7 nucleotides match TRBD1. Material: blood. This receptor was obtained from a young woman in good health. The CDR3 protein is CASSQAGRGGEKLFF. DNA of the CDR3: TGTGCCAGCAGCCAAGCCGGCAGGGGGGGCGAAAAACTGTTTTTT.